These 13 T cell receptor beta chains were all obtained from the same sample, sequenced in a study of blood T cell repertoires in COVID-19. Data came from immunoSEQ multiplex PCR; TCRdb stores just in-frame clones and leaves some out. The repertoire consists of about 480,000 clones, with 87% occurring once and the leading ten covering under 2.5%. The sample taken for sequencing was PBMCs or T cells enriched from blood (not recorded which). Receptors were obtained from a woman under 30 with acute COVID-19.

The gene calls are TRBV29-1 and TRBJ2-5; 10 bases are a match to TRBD2. With 4 bases clipped from V and 2 bases from J, the junction kept 10 bases outside the gene matches. Germline lookup yields CDR1 SQVTM and CDR2 ANQGSEA. This CDR3 spans 16 amino acids. For the CDR3, the DNA is TGCAGCGTTGTGGACCCGAAACTAGCGGGGCAAGAGACCCAGTACTTC. Encoded protein: CSVVDPKLAGQETQYF.

This clone showed up just a few times. The rearrangement links TRBV28 to TRBJ2-3, with 12 positions matching TRBD2. CDR3 length: 19 amino acids. Per germline, CDR1 MDHEN and CDR2 SYDVKM. V lost 5 bases, J lost 6 bases, and 18 bases stayed unmatched. CDR3 coding DNA: TGTGCCAGCAGTCCCGTGACTAGCGGGAGTCTCCGATCTTGGGATACGCAGTATTTT. Translating it yields CASSPVTSGSLRSWDTQYF.

The J gene is TRBJ2-7, the V gene TRBV28; 7 nucleotides agree with TRBD1. The germline gives CDR1 MDHEN, CDR2 SYDVKM. CDR3 length equals 14 residues. V shed 6 bases and J 3 bases; nucleotides not matched to a gene: 8. CDR3 DNA sequence: TGTGCCAGCAGCCGGAGGACAGGCGGCTACGAGCAGTACTTC. It specifies CASSRRTGGYEQYF.

The genes are TRBV5-1 and TRBJ2-1, with a tentative D call TRBD1 (5 bases). The CDR3 runs to 13 residues. Per the germline V gene, CDR1 is SGHRS and CDR2 is YFSETQ. V dropped 0 bases and J dropped 5 bases, with 6 bases sitting between them. CDR3 DNA sequence: TGCGCCAGCAGCTTGGACAGGAACAATGAGCAGTTCTTC. Residues: CASSLDRNNEQFF.

The rearrangement uses TRBV2 and TRBJ2-1; possible D gene TRBD2, 5 bases. V was shortened by 2 bases and J by 10 bases, with 12 bases between the two germline ends. Per germline, CDR1 SNHLY and CDR2 FYNNEI. The CDR3 is 13 residues long. For the CDR3, the DNA is TGTGCCAGCAGTGAATCGCTAGCTAGCGAGCAGTTCTTC. It encodes CASSESLASEQFF.

The chain couples TRBV15 to TRBJ2-2; D not certain. Trimming removed 0 bases at V and 7 bases at J, with 12 bases between. This CDR3 is built from 15 residues. The germline V gene has CDR1 LNHNV and CDR2 YYDKDF (reference sequence). Here the CDR3 DNA reads TGTGCCACCAGCAGAGATAGAGGTGTAGTCGGGGAGCTGTTTTTT. Translation: CATSRDRGVVGELFF.

The gene calls are TRBV3-1 (or the pseudogene TRBV3-2) and TRBJ1-1; unclear D gene. This CDR3 is built from 13 residues. V lost 1 base and J lost 10, with 13 bases in between. Germline lookup yields CDR1 LGHDT and CDR2 YNNKEL (reference sequence). The CDR3: CASSQGAGYPAFF. The CDR3 DNA reads TGTGCCAGCAGCCAAGGGGCGGGGTATCCAGCTTTCTTT.

In its sample, this clone was seen a few times. J is TRBJ1-2 and V is TRBV10-3; 7 positions match TRBD1. Unmatched junction bases numbered 9, after V lost 0 bases and J lost 11 bases. The CDR3 sequence is 14 residues long. Per germline, CDR1 ENHRY and CDR2 SYGVKD. CDR3 in DNA: TGTGCCATCAGTGAGTCGCAGACAGGGACGGTGTACACCTTC. This codes for CAISESQTGTVYTF.

This rearrangement joins TRBV6-1 to TRBJ2-5, with TRBD2 identical over 9 bases. CDR1 is MNHNS and CDR2 is SASEGT in the germline V gene. V gave up 3 bases and J gave up 3 bases; unmatched junction bases: 2. The CDR3 covers 14 residues. The CDR3 protein is CASSDLAGKETQYF. For the CDR3, the DNA is TGTGCCAGCAGTGATCTAGCGGGGAAAGAGACCCAGTACTTC.

V and J are TRBV7-9 and TRBJ2-7; 8 bases line up with TRBD2. The CDR3 length is 17 residues. J gave up 0 bases and V 0 bases, and 7 bases lay outside the gene matches. Germline-derived CDR1 and CDR2 are SEHNR and FQNEAQ (reference sequence). The CDR3 bases are TGTGCCAGCAGCTTAGCCCGGCTAGCGGGCATCTCCTACGAGCAGTACTTC. Its protein product is CASSLARLAGISYEQYF.

The chain is built from TRBV2 and TRBJ2-5; D gene uncertain. CDR3 length: 14 residues. V gave up 1 base and J gave up 6 bases, with 12 bases separating them. The germline CDR1 and CDR2 sequences are SNHLY and FYNNEI. CDR3 sequence reads: CASSEERRLKTQYF. CDR3 DNA: TGTGCCAGCAGTGAAGAACGCAGGCTGAAGACCCAGTACTTC.

The rearrangement uses TRBV15 and TRBJ2-7; D ambiguous. Germline V CDR1 and CDR2: LNHNV, YYDKDF (reference sequence). Trimming took off 8 bases at V and 6 bases at J, with 17 bases between the two ends. The CDR3 contains 13 residues. The CDR3 DNA is TGTGCCACCTCAGCCGACGGAGCCGCCGAGCAGTACTTC. Protein product: CATSADGAAEQYF.

The chain has TRBV15 and TRBJ1-5; D gene ambiguous. This CDR3 has 16 residues. Trimming stripped 4 bases from V and 4 bases from J, with 17 bases between. Per the germline V gene, CDR1 is LNHNV and CDR2 is YYDKDF (reference sequence). The DNA of the CDR3 is TGTGCCACCAGCAAAGCCGTCGGTCTAAGTAATCAGCCCCAGCATTTT. It codes for CATSKAVGLSNQPQHF. Filled out from reference TRBV15 and TRBJ1-5, the complete variable domain reads DAMVIQNPRYQVTQFGKPVTLSCSQTLNHNVMYWYQQKSSQAPKLLFHYYDKDFNNEADTPDNFQSRRPNTSFCFLDIRSPGLGDTAMYLCATSKAVGLSNQPQHFGDGTRLSIL.